This TCR beta chain was sequenced during a study of blood T cell repertoires in COVID-19. In the study overall: Sites in the United States, Italy and Spain provided acute and convalescent COVID-19 samples.

Germline CDR1 and CDR2: MRHNA and SNTAGT. This CDR3 is built from 14 residues. Trimming stripped 11 bases from V and 4 bases from J, with 18 bases between. TCRdb's table, derived via immunoSEQ multiplex PCR, lists solely in-frame clones and lacks some. This sample has 85,000 to 110,000 clones; around nine tenths occur once, and the top ten carry approximately 17%. Sequences were obtained from peripheral blood. V is TRBV6-4 and J is TRBJ2-1, with D tentatively TRBD2 (5 bases). This receptor was obtained from a woman aged 80 or over in a cohort sampled during active COVID-19. CDR3 in DNA: TGTGCCCCCCGGAGCGGAGCACCATACAATGAGCAGTTCTTC. It yields the protein CAPRSGAPYNEQFF.